These T cell receptor beta chains were read from a single sample in a study of blood T cell repertoires in COVID-19. Assay used: immunoSEQ multiplex PCR; TCRdb lists only in-frame clones, some missing. This table has 200,000 to 250,000 clones, less than 85% appearing once. Sequencing input: peripheral blood. These receptors were collected from a woman aged 70-85 years with acute or convalescent COVID-19. Both conserved end residues are trimmed from each CDR3. The D gene is left open where the match is weak.

V gene,J gene,D gene,CDR3 protein
TRBV10-3,TRBJ1-4,TRBD1,AINDRGDEKLF
TRBV4-2,TRBJ1-6,TRBD1,ASRRQGLGVGSPLH
TRBV5-1,TRBJ1-2,TRBD1,ASRDRAGYT
TRBV5-1,TRBJ2-1,NA,ASSLVAGTYNEQF
TRBV18,TRBJ2-7,TRBD1,ASSPQGVSYEQY
TRBV2,TRBJ1-1,TRBD1,ASSGQGGEDEAF
TRBV24-1,TRBJ1-1,TRBD1,ATSRQGTIGAF
TRBV7-6,TRBJ1-3,TRBD1,ASSPTRTGTGNTIY
TRBV19,TRBJ2-3,NA,ASSIRTGTITDTQY
TRBV6-2/TRBV6-3,TRBJ2-5,TRBD2,ASNPSGGGRYQETQY
TRBV30,TRBJ1-3,TRBD1,AWSPRAGGRGNTIY
TRBV7-3,TRBJ2-3,TRBD2,ASSLIGPSGGQRTDTQY
TRBV6-2/TRBV6-3,TRBJ2-5,TRBD2,ASSQGLAGGQETQY
TRBV18,TRBJ2-7,TRBD1,ASSPGQDFYEQY
TRBV7-3,TRBJ2-7,TRBD2,ASSRWTSGLTYEQY
TRBV4-1,TRBJ2-1,NA,ASSQTDTSYNEQF
TRBV7-8,TRBJ1-2,NA,ASSMGPNYGYT
TRBV5-4,TRBJ2-3,TRBD2,ASSLGGSGGTDTQY
TRBV2,TRBJ2-5,TRBD1,ASRRTGVNQETQY
TRBV30,TRBJ1-6,TRBD1,AWSQGRGRQNNSPLH
TRBV10-1,TRBJ2-3,TRBD2,ASSESQRGADTQY
TRBV6-5,TRBJ1-1,TRBD1,ASSYSLTGDTEAF
TRBV5-1,TRBJ1-3,NA,ASRIQGSGNTIY
TRBV11-2,TRBJ1-1,NA,ASSFTGNTEAF
TRBV10-3,TRBJ1-2,NA,AISKGENGYT
TRBV7-8,TRBJ2-3,TRBD2,ASRPRGGITDTQY
TRBV6-2/TRBV6-3,TRBJ2-4,NA,ASSQRQGGMNIQY
TRBV6-5,TRBJ2-7,NA,ASSLGQHLTYEQY
TRBV6-1,TRBJ1-4,NA,ASSEGLSAGEKLF
TRBV12-3/TRBV12-4,TRBJ2-1,NA,AVGGSIHNEQF
TRBV5-4,TRBJ1-5,TRBD1,ASSLEPGGQGGQPQH
TRBV6-5,TRBJ2-3,NA,ASSYEVTDTQY
TRBV9,TRBJ1-1,NA,ASSARGTEAF
TRBV5-6,TRBJ2-3,TRBD1,ASSFGRGQPHLSTDTQY
TRBV9,TRBJ2-1,NA,ASSVGQWRSSYNEQF
TRBV3-1/TRBV3-2,TRBJ1-2,NA,ASSPLKYSYGYT
TRBV6-2/TRBV6-3,TRBJ2-3,NA,ASSYPSQADTQY
TRBV7-2,TRBJ2-4,TRBD1,ASSLAPGGENIQY
TRBV7-8,TRBJ1-1,NA,ASTNSLNTEAF